These 10 T cell receptor beta chains originate from one sample sequenced in a study of OX40 agonist ivuxolimab in advanced cancers. Receptors were amplified or captured by the immunoSEQ multiplex PCR assay. In its TCRdb copy, this immuneACCESS table keeps in-frame sequences only and misses some clones. Where compared with another copy, unresolved V genes explain less than half of these, and the others have no known cause. Counted in this sample were tens of thousands of clones; 70% to 90% of them appeared once. The ten biggest clones cover approximately 16% of the sample. The source material was CD4+ or CD8+ T cells sorted from blood, sampled in a trial of the OX40 agonist ivuxolimab. The receptors were gathered from an adult with an advanced solid tumor such as melanoma, head and neck, liver or kidney cancer.

V usage is TRBV6-6 and J usage is TRBJ1-4; possibly TRBD1 for D (5 bases). Germline V gene data show CDR1 as MNHNY and CDR2 as SVGAGI (reference sequence). Trimming took 5 bases from V and 7 from J, leaving 5 bases between them. This CDR3 has 11 residues. CDR3 coding DNA: TGTGCCAGCAGTGGGGGTGAAAAACTGTTTTTT. Translating it yields CASSGGEKLFF.

This clone was observed a few times. This sequence joins TRBV6-1 and TRBJ2-6; D call uncertain. Germline CDR1 and CDR2: MNHNS and SASEGT. This CDR3 is 15 amino acids long. V lost 4 bases and J 0 bases, leaving 7 bases between the germline ends. CDR3 DNA: TGTGCCAGCAGTGGAACAGTCTCTGGGGCCAACGTCCTGACTTTC. Translating it yields CASSGTVSGANVLTF.

In nucleotides, the CDR3 is TGTGCCTGGAGTGTACTAAGCGGCGCAGATACGCAGTATTTT. It is translated as CAWSVLSGADTQYF. The chain couples TRBV30 to TRBJ2-3, with D possibly being TRBD2 (5 bases). Between the trimmed V and J ends, which lost 0 bases and 4 bases, there was a span of 11 bases. The germline V gene encodes CDR1 GTSNPN and CDR2 SVGIG (reference sequence). The CDR3 has 14 amino acids.

This clone was seen once. The J gene is TRBJ1-2, the V gene TRBV27, with 8 bases lining up with TRBD1. V lost 5 bases to trimming and J lost 5 bases; unmatched junction nucleotides: 7. The CDR3 is 14 residues long. The V gene's germline CDR1 is MNHEY and CDR2 SMNVEV (reference sequence). CDR3 bases: TGTGCCAGCAGTCTGGACAGGGTTGGGTATGGCTACACCTTC. This sequence encodes CASSLDRVGYGYTF.

J is TRBJ2-5 and V is TRBV7-2; 9 bases are shared with TRBD2. Per the germline V gene, CDR1 is SGHTA and CDR2 is FQGNSA. CDR3 size: 16 residues. Losses at the gene ends were 5 bases for V and 5 bases for J; bases not matched to a gene: 12. The CDR3 nucleotides read TGTGCCAGCAGCCGAACCCGCGGGGGGGCCGATGAGACCCAGTACTTC. Translating it yields CASSRTRGGADETQYF.

As DNA, the CDR3 is TGTGCCAGCAGCTTGACAGGGAACACAGATACGCAGTATTTT. It encodes CASSLTGNTDTQYF. The chain is built from TRBV7-6 and TRBJ2-3, with 7 bases matching TRBD1. V shed 3 bases and J 2 bases; nucleotides not matched to a gene: 2. Germline values: CDR1 SGHVS, CDR2 FNYEAQ. The CDR3 totals 14 residues.

V and J are TRBV27 and TRBJ2-1, with 10 bases identical to TRBD1. The CDR3 covers 16 residues. V lost 5 bases, J lost 7 bases, and 11 bases stayed unmatched. Germline CDR1 MNHEY, CDR2 SMNVEV (reference sequence). CDR3 coding DNA: TGTGCCAGCAGTCTCATCCGGGACAGGGGAGATAATGAGCAGTTCTTC. Residues: CASSLIRDRGDNEQFF.

The gene calls are TRBV2 and TRBJ2-7; D is ambiguous. Trimming removed 7 bases at V and 5 bases at J, with 0 bases between. CDR3 size: 8 residues. In germline, CDR1 is SNHLY, CDR2 FYNNEI. The CDR3 here is CASNEQYF. The CDR3 bases are TGTGCCAGCAACGAGCAGTACTTC.

This sequence joins TRBV5-1 and TRBJ1-3; D unclear. In germline, CDR1 is SGHRS, CDR2 YFSETQ. This CDR3 is 15 amino acids long. The germline V and J ends were trimmed by 4 bases and 0 bases, with 11 bases remaining between them. CDR3 residues: CASSVDLISGNTIYF. DNA for the CDR3: TGCGCCAGCAGCGTTGACCTTATCTCTGGAAACACCATATATTTT.

The chain recombines TRBV7-9 with TRBJ1-4; TRBD1 agrees at 7 bases. The CDR3 is 15 residues long. The germline CDR1 and CDR2 sequences are SEHNR and FQNEAQ (reference sequence). Trimming at V came to 6 bases and at J to 8 bases, leaving 12 bases not matched to a gene. CDR3 amino acids: CASSGLTGEREKLFF. CDR3 DNA sequence: TGTGCCAGCAGTGGGCTCACAGGGGAACGAGAAAAACTGTTTTTT.